The 24 T cell receptor beta chains presented below share a single source sample, sequenced in a study of identical twins. A single record per CDR3 protein comes from TCRdb applying MiXCR to the 5' RACE reads. The sample has around 220,000 distinct CDR3 sequences, over 12% seen once. The sequenced sample was memory (CD45RO+) T cells sorted from blood. The receptor set was obtained from a woman aged 18 to 35 in good health.

At least ten counts were recorded for this clonotype. The chain links TRBV2 to TRBJ2-3, with 8 bases aligning to TRBD2. V dropped 6 bases and J dropped 1; count of bases not matched to a gene: 3. Germline-derived CDR1 and CDR2 are SNHLY and FYNNEI. This CDR3 has 14 amino acids. Written as DNA, the CDR3 is TGTGCCAGCAGAGCGGGAGAGGGCACAGATACGCAGTATTTT. Protein sequence: CASRAGEGTDTQYF. Variable domain in full (rest from reference TRBV2 and TRBJ2-3): EPEVTQTPSHQVTQMGQEVILRCVPISNHLYFYWYRQILGQKVEFLVSFYNNEISEKSEIFDDQFSVERPDGSNFTLKIRSTKLEDSAMYFCASRAGEGTDTQYFGPGTRLTVL.

The chain combines TRBV11-3 with TRBJ2-7; D unclear. The CDR3 has 14 amino acids. V was trimmed by 4 bases and J by 4 bases, leaving 14 bases between them. Germline values: CDR1 SGHNT, CDR2 YENEEA. In DNA form, the CDR3 reads TGTGCCAGCAGCTCTGGCTGGCTCGCGTACGAGCAGTACTTC. This translates into CASSSGWLAYEQYF.

This clonotype came up a few times. The chain recombines TRBV5-1 with TRBJ2-5; no firm D call. V gave up 4 bases and J gave up 2 bases, with 9 bases separating them. The CDR3 has 13 residues. Germline assignment: CDR1 SGHRS and CDR2 YFSETQ. The CDR3 spells CASSGSEQETQYF. DNA of the CDR3: TGCGCCAGCAGCGGGTCAGAACAAGAGACCCAGTACTTC. The whole variable domain, remainder taken from reference TRBV5-1 and TRBJ2-5, is KAGVTQTPRYLIKTRGQQVTLSCSPISGHRSVSWYQQTPGQGLQFLFEYFSETQRNKGNFPGRFSGRQFSNSRSEMNVSTLELGDSALYLCASSGSEQETQYFGPGTRLLVL.

This clonotype was seen repeatedly, ten times or more. The chain couples TRBV12-3 or TRBV12-4 to TRBJ2-2; D ambiguous. V was pared by 6 bases and J by 1 base, with 12 bases between. The CDR3 has 15 residues. The CDR3 DNA reads TGTGCCAGCAGCTTCGGAGCCGTGAACACCGGGGAGCTGTTTTTT. Residues: CASSFGAVNTGELFF.

This clonotype has only a few counts. The chain recombines TRBV5-1 with TRBJ2-4, with 10 bases that match TRBD2. The V segment lost 4 bases and the J segment 8 bases; nucleotides outside the gene matches: 9. The CDR3 runs to 15 residues. Germline-derived CDR1 and CDR2 are SGHRS and YFSETQ. The CDR3 nucleotides read TGCGCCAGCAGCGAGGAGGGTAGCGGGAGGTACATTCAGTACTTC. Its translation: CASSEEGSGRYIQYF.

This clonotype was seen a few times. V and J are TRBV18 and TRBJ2-1; D not certain. Germline lookup yields CDR1 KGHSH and CDR2 LQKENI. Trimming took 3 bases from V and 4 from J, leaving 10 bases between them. CDR3 length: 14 amino acids. For the CDR3, the DNA is TGTGCCAGCTCACCGGCCTCAAGATACAATGAGCAGTTCTTC. Its protein is CASSPASRYNEQFF.

This chain uses TRBV6-2 or TRBV6-3 with TRBJ2-2; 7 bases match TRBD1. V lost 5 bases to trimming and J lost 3 bases; unmatched junction nucleotides: 9. This CDR3 contains 16 residues. Germline assignment: CDR1 MNHEY and CDR2 SVGEGT. The chain's CDR3 is CASSPLGQVDTGELFF. Here the CDR3 DNA reads TGTGCCAGCAGTCCCCTCGGACAGGTTGACACCGGGGAGCTGTTTTTT.

The J gene is TRBJ2-1, the V gene TRBV6-1; 7 nucleotides agree with TRBD2. The CDR3 totals 16 residues. Looked up from germline, CDR1 is MNHNS and CDR2 is SASEGT. V gave up 5 bases and J gave up 4 bases; unmatched junction bases: 11. CDR3 nucleotide sequence: TGTGCCAGCAGTCGACAAATAGGGAGGGTTTACAATGAGCAGTTCTTC. Residues: CASSRQIGRVYNEQFF.

V usage is TRBV20-1 and J usage is TRBJ2-1; the D is unclear. V lost 3 bases to trimming and J lost 3 bases, with 9 bases between them. CDR1 is DFQATT, CDR2 SNEGSKA, per germline (reference sequence). This CDR3 has 13 residues. The CDR3 sequence is CSASEEFYNEQFF. The CDR3 coding sequence is TGCAGTGCTAGCGAGGAGTTCTACAATGAGCAGTTCTTC.

The CDR3 sequence is CASRPDGVPGYTF. In nucleotides, the CDR3 is TGTGCCAGCAGGCCAGACGGGGTCCCTGGCTACACCTTC. V is TRBV7-2 and J is TRBJ1-2; D uncertain. V shed 6 bases and J shed 7 bases, with 15 bases lying between them. CDR1 is SGHTA and CDR2 is FQGNSA in the germline V gene. CDR3 length: 13 residues.

This clonotype was seen repeatedly, ten times or more. The chain couples TRBV5-1 to TRBJ2-2; 9 nucleotides line up with TRBD2. This CDR3 comprises 16 residues. CDR1 is SGHRS, CDR2 YFSETQ, per germline. V trimming: 1 base; J trimming: 6 bases; junction bases outside the gene matches: 7. This CDR3 is CASSLLAGASAGELFF. The CDR3, as DNA: TGCGCCAGCAGCTTGTTAGCGGGAGCTTCTGCCGGGGAGCTGTTTTTT.

The rearrangement links TRBV14 to TRBJ2-4, with 12 bases that match TRBD2. In germline, CDR1 is SGHDN, CDR2 FVKESK. The ends lost 4 bases at V and 6 bases at J; junction bases unmatched: 7. The CDR3 loop spans 16 amino acids. This CDR3 is CASSPRTSGMRNIQYF. For the CDR3, the DNA is TGTGCCAGCAGCCCACGGACTAGCGGGATGAGAAACATTCAGTACTTC.

The chain joins TRBV20-1 to TRBJ2-5; 9 bases match TRBD2. V was clipped by 3 bases and J by 4 bases; unmatched bases: 9. This CDR3 has 15 amino acids. Germline V gene sequence: CDR1 DFQATT, CDR2 SNEGSKA (reference sequence). CDR3: CSASLAGGSGETQYF. The CDR3 nucleotides read TGCAGTGCTAGCTTGGCGGGAGGGTCCGGAGAGACCCAGTACTTC.

V and J are TRBV7-6 and TRBJ2-2; TRBD2 matches 10 bases. The CDR3 totals 16 residues. Germline V CDR1 and CDR2: SGHVS, FNYEAQ. J gave up 4 bases and V 10 bases, and 12 bases lay outside the gene matches. In DNA form, the CDR3 reads TGTGCCACCGGCCCTAGCGGGAGTGCGGGCACCGGGGAGCTGTTTTTT. The encoded protein is CATGPSGSAGTGELFF.

The chain joins TRBV20-1 to TRBJ2-1; 12 bases line up with TRBD1. Germline V gene data show CDR1 as DFQATT and CDR2 as SNEGSKA (reference sequence). The CDR3 sequence is 17 residues long. Losses at the gene ends were 6 bases for V and 7 bases for J; bases not matched to a gene: 16. In DNA form, the CDR3 reads TGCAGTGCCCCGGGACAGGGGGCCTTAAGGGGGGGAAATGAGCAGTTCTTC. Residues: CSAPGQGALRGGNEQFF.

A note on this clonotype: Mismatch with germline at one junction end may stem from a read error. The chain is built from TRBV7-8 and TRBJ2-5; a possible D gene is TRBD2 (7 bases). The CDR3 sequence is 14 residues long. In germline, CDR1 is SGHVS, CDR2 FQNEAQ. The CDR3 sequence is CTSSLEGGIWTQYF. For the CDR3, the DNA is TGTACCAGCAGCTTAGAGGGGGGGATCTGGACCCAGTACTTC. Based on the CDR3 plus reference TRBV7-8 and TRBJ2-5, the full variable domain is GAGVSQSPRYKVAKRGQDVALRCDPISGHVSLFWYQQALGQGPEFLTYFQNEAQLDKSGLPSDRFFAERPEGSVSTLKIQRTQQEDSAVYLCTSSLEGGIWTQYFGPGTRLLVL.

This clonotype was seen a single time. The chain combines TRBV19 with TRBJ2-1; TRBD1 matches at 8 bases. Germline-derived CDR1 and CDR2 are LNHDA and SQIVND (reference sequence). V was clipped by 6 bases and J by 10 bases; unmatched bases: 14. There are 15 residues in the CDR3. The CDR3 here is CASSIFRTGWEEQFF. DNA of the CDR3: TGTGCCAGTAGCATCTTTCGGACAGGGTGGGAAGAGCAGTTCTTC.

This clonotype was seen many times. The chain joins TRBV10-3 to TRBJ2-1; D is perhaps TRBD1 (5 bases). This CDR3 has 15 amino acids. V gave up 2 bases and J gave up 5 bases, with 13 bases separating them. Germline CDR1 is ENHRY and CDR2 is SYGVKD. DNA of the CDR3: TGTGCCATCAGTGAGGTAACAGGCGGAAACAATGAGCAGTTCTTC. This codes for CAISEVTGGNNEQFF.

The chain couples TRBV3-1 to TRBJ2-1, with unresolved D. Per germline, CDR1 LGHDT and CDR2 YNNKEL (reference sequence). The V and J ends lost 4 bases and 10 bases respectively, with 8 bases between them. The CDR3 loop spans 11 amino acids. CDR3 DNA sequence: TGTGCCAGCAGCCGCCGGATGGAGCAGTTCTTC. Residues: CASSRRMEQFF.

The rearrangement links TRBV6-1 to TRBJ2-2; D tentatively fits TRBD1 or TRBD2 (6 bases each). V was cut by 5 bases and J by 6 bases, with 10 bases left in between. Germline V lookup: CDR1 MNHNS, CDR2 SASEGT. CDR3 length: 13 residues. Written as DNA, the CDR3 is TGTGCCAGCAGTCGGGGGCGCTCCGGGGAGCTGTTTTTT. Its protein product is CASSRGRSGELFF.

This clonotype was recorded many times. The V and J genes are TRBV5-1 and TRBJ2-3; the D is unclear. The CDR3 consists of 14 residues. The V gene's germline CDR1 is SGHRS and CDR2 YFSETQ. Between the trimmed V and J ends, which lost 3 bases and 2 bases, there was a span of 10 bases. This chain's CDR3 is CASSWAVATDTQYF. For the CDR3, the DNA is TGCGCCAGCAGCTGGGCAGTGGCCACAGATACGCAGTATTTT.

The J gene is TRBJ2-6, the V gene TRBV5-6; possibly TRBD2 for D (6 bases). The CDR3 is 12 amino acids. V was trimmed by 0 bases and J by 16 bases, leaving 11 bases between them. Germline-derived CDR1 and CDR2 are SGHDT and YYEEEE. CDR3 region: CASSLVGGVLTF. The CDR3, as DNA: TGTGCCAGCAGCTTGGTGGGGGGAGTACTGACTTTC.

This chain connects TRBV6-1 to TRBJ2-4; 8 nucleotides align to TRBD1. The CDR3 extends over 15 amino acids. Germline CDR1 MNHNS, CDR2 SASEGT. Unmatched junction bases numbered 11, after V lost 5 bases and J lost 8 bases. CDR3 in amino acids: CASSTKDREGHIQYF. In DNA form, the CDR3 reads TGTGCCAGCAGTACCAAGGACAGGGAAGGGCACATTCAGTACTTC.

The table lists this clonotype with a few counts. The J gene is TRBJ2-3, the V gene TRBV6-4, with TRBD2 matching over 12 bases. Trimming cost V 4 bases and J 6 bases; bases outside gene matches: 5. Germline CDR1 reads MRHNA; CDR2 reads SNTAGT. The CDR3 contains 15 residues. The CDR3 region has the DNA TGTGCCAGCAGTGCTAGCGGGGGGGCATCCGATACGCAGTATTTT. As protein: CASSASGGASDTQYF.